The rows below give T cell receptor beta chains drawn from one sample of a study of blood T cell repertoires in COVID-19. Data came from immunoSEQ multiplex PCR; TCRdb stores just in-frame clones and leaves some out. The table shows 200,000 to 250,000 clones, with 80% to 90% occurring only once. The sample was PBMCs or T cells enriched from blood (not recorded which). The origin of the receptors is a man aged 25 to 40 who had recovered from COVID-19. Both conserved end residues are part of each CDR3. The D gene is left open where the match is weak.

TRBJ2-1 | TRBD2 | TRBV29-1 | CSVRTSGGNEQFF
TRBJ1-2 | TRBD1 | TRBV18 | CASSPRDRGRMFYGYTF
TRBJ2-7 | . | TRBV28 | CASSPPGPPSREQYF
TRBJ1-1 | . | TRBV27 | CASTSGNGVEAFF
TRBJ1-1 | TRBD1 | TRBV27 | CASSPLGQGKNTEAFF
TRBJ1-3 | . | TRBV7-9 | CASSSGPPGRATIYF
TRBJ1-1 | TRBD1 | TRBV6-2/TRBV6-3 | CASSNPGQGPDTEAFF
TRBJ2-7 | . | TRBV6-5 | CASSYFSGEQYF
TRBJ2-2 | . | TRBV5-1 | CASSKAGPANTGELFF
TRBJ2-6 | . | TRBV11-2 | CASSLTSSGANVLTF
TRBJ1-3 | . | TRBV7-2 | CASSLDQGAGNTIYF
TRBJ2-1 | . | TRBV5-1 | CASSLVARDSYNEQFF
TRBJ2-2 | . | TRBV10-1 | CAAQGPNTGELFF
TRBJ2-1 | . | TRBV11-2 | CASSLDLVYPYNEQFF